Below are 24 T cell receptor beta chains sequenced from a single sample in a study of OX40 agonist ivuxolimab in advanced cancers. The repertoire was sequenced with immunoSEQ multiplex PCR; TCRdb's copy has only in-frame clones and lacks some. The table shows approximately 74,000 clones, with just over 90% occurring only once. This material consisted of CD4+ or CD8+ T cells sorted from blood, taken in a trial of the OX40 agonist ivuxolimab. These receptor sequences come from an adult with an advanced solid tumor such as melanoma, head and neck, liver or kidney cancer.

Written as DNA, the CDR3 is TGTGCCACCCAACCCCAGTCAGCTCTCTATGGCTACACCTTC. Translated, it gives CATQPQSALYGYTF. The V call is TRBV5-6, the J call TRBJ1-2; the D is unclear. CDR3 size: 14 residues. CDR1 and CDR2 (germline): SGHDT, YYEEEE. V gave up 9 bases and J gave up 4 bases, with 19 bases separating them.

The V call is TRBV6-5, the J call TRBJ1-3; D call uncertain. The CDR3 length is 15 residues. V was trimmed by 5 bases and J by 0 bases, leaving 11 bases between them. CDR1 is MNHEY, CDR2 SVGAGI, per germline. CDR3 in DNA: TGTGCCAGCAGTCAAGGGATTACCTCTGGAAACACCATATATTTT. Its translation: CASSQGITSGNTIYF.

The rearrangement uses TRBV7-3 and TRBJ2-1, with TRBD2 as a possible D gene (6 bases). Trimming pared 0 bases from V and 7 bases from J, leaving 22 bases between. The CDR3 covers 18 residues. The V gene's germline CDR1 is SGHTA and CDR2 FQGTGA. The CDR3: CASSLTPVTHLGGNEQFF. As DNA, the CDR3 is TGTGCCAGCAGCTTAACCCCGGTCACCCACCTTGGGGGGAATGAGCAGTTCTTC.

The count of this clone is one. This rearrangement joins TRBV15 to TRBJ2-3; tentatively, D is TRBD2 (6 bases). Trimming cost V 7 bases and J 5 bases, with 13 bases left between them. The CDR3 is 13 residues long. Germline CDR1 reads LNHNV; CDR2 reads YYDKDF (reference sequence). The CDR3 loop reads CATMYGGIDTQYF. The CDR3 nucleotides are TGTGCCACCATGTACGGGGGAATAGATACGCAGTATTTT.

The rearrangement uses TRBV15 and TRBJ2-3; 8 positions match TRBD2. Per the germline V gene, CDR1 is LNHNV and CDR2 is YYDKDF (reference sequence). J was trimmed by 2 bases and V by 4 bases; bases with no gene match: 5. The CDR3 loop spans 15 amino acids. The CDR3 loop reads CATSISGIYTDTQYF. The CDR3 DNA is TGTGCCACCAGCATTAGCGGGATATACACAGATACGCAGTATTTT.

The chain employs TRBV25-1 and TRBJ1-6, with D possibly being TRBD1 (6 bases). V was pared by 4 bases and J by 6 bases, with 10 bases between. The CDR3 spans 14 residues. Germline CDR1 is MGHDK and CDR2 is SYGVNS. The CDR3, as DNA: TGTGCCAGCAGTGGGACAGAAATTAATTCACCCCTCCACTTT. This translates into CASSGTEINSPLHF. The full variable domain, rest sourced from reference TRBV25-1 and TRBJ1-6, is EADIYQTPRYLVIGTGKKITLECSQTMGHDKMYWYQQDPGMELHLIHYSYGVNSTEKGDLSSESTVSRIRTEHFPLTLESARPSHTSQYLCASSGTEINSPLHFGNGTRLTVT.

Written as DNA, the CDR3 is TGTGCCAGCAGCTTGCTTCAGGGGGGGAACACTGAAGCTTTCTTT. Its protein product is CASSLLQGGNTEAFF. The chain uses TRBV5-5 and TRBJ1-1, with 7 bases that match TRBD1. J lost 1 base, V lost 1 base, and 4 bases had no gene match. Germline V lookup: CDR1 SGHKS, CDR2 YYEKEE (reference sequence). The CDR3 extends over 15 amino acids.

The V call is TRBV25-1, the J call TRBJ2-3; TRBD2 agrees at 11 bases. CDR1 is MGHDK, CDR2 SYGVNS, per germline. CDR3 length: 17 amino acids. V dropped 3 bases and J dropped 3; count of bases not matched to a gene: 8. The CDR3 bases are TGTGCCAGCAGTGACCTACTAGCGGGAGATCTGACAGATACGCAGTATTTT. Its protein is CASSDLLAGDLTDTQYF.

The CDR3 here is CASTRGQVNTEAFF. DNA for the CDR3: TGTGCCAGCACCCGAGGACAGGTGAACACTGAAGCTTTCTTT. The chain has TRBV6-5 and TRBJ1-1; 7 bases match TRBD1. Trimming cost V 7 bases and J 0 bases; bases outside gene matches: 5. CDR3 length: 14 amino acids. CDR1 and CDR2 (germline): MNHEY, SVGAGI.

The chain joins TRBV28 to TRBJ2-3; D is unresolved. Per the germline V gene, CDR1 is MDHEN and CDR2 is SYDVKM. This CDR3 has 16 residues. With 2 bases removed from V and 2 bases from J, the gap between germline ends came to 14 bases. CDR3 region: CASSLTSPGLTDTQYF. DNA of the CDR3: TGTGCCAGCAGTTTAACGTCCCCCGGTCTCACAGATACGCAGTATTTT.

J is TRBJ2-1 and V is TRBV19; 7 bases are shared with TRBD1. The ends lost 2 bases at V and 7 bases at J; junction bases unmatched: 8. The CDR3 covers 15 residues. Per the germline V gene, CDR1 is LNHDA and CDR2 is SQIVND (reference sequence). For the CDR3, the DNA is TGTGCCAGTAGTATAATGGCAGGGGGAACGAATGAGCAGTTCTTC. Amino acid sequence: CASSIMAGGTNEQFF.

This chain joins TRBV7-2 and TRBJ1-4, with a tentative D call TRBD1 (5 bases). The V gene lost 2 bases and the J gene lost 4 bases, with 17 bases spanning the gap. The CDR3 spans 17 residues. CDR1 is SGHTA, CDR2 FQGNSA, per germline. The DNA for the CDR3 is TGTGCCAGCAGCTTACGGCAGGGCTGGATGATTAATGAAAAACTGTTTTTT. Protein product: CASSLRQGWMINEKLFF. Filled out from reference TRBV7-2 and TRBJ1-4, the complete variable domain reads GAGVSQSPSNKVTEKGKDVELRCDPISGHTALYWYRQSLGQGLEFLIYFQGNSAPDKSGLPSDRFSAERTGGSVSTLTIQRTQQEDSAVYLCASSLRQGWMINEKLFFGSGTQLSVL.

V is TRBV5-4 and J is TRBJ1-1; D might be TRBD1 (6 bases). With 0 bases removed from V and 6 bases from J, the gap between germline ends came to 12 bases. This CDR3 spans 14 amino acids. Germline V CDR1 and CDR2: SGHNT, YYREEE (reference sequence). The CDR3 spells CASSLEQGGAEAFF. As DNA, the CDR3 is TGTGCCAGCAGCTTGGAACAGGGCGGCGCTGAAGCTTTCTTT.

The chain carries TRBV11-1 and TRBJ2-1; D is perhaps TRBD2 (6 bases). This CDR3 spans 17 amino acids. V lost 8 bases and J lost 6, with 26 bases in between. Germline CDR1 SGHAT, CDR2 FQDESV (reference sequence). The CDR3 DNA is TGTGCCAGCGAAGGGCTATGGGGGGAAACCTTCGGCAATGAGCAGTTCTTC. Its translation is CASEGLWGETFGNEQFF.

The chain uses TRBV5-6 and TRBJ1-1; the match to TRBD1 covers 7 bases. There are 14 residues in the CDR3. The germline CDR1 and CDR2 sequences are SGHDT and YYEEEE. V shed 5 bases, J shed 1 base, and the junction held 5 bases outside the gene matches. DNA for the CDR3: TGTGCCAGCAGGTATGGACAGGAGAACACTGAAGCTTTCTTT. This encodes CASRYGQENTEAFF.

This chain connects TRBV27 to TRBJ1-4; TRBD1 aligns across 10 bases. J gave up 7 bases and V 3 bases, and 2 bases lay outside the gene matches. The CDR3 runs to 14 residues. Germline V lookup: CDR1 MNHEY, CDR2 SMNVEV (reference sequence). Here the CDR3 DNA reads TGTGCCAGCAGTTTGACAGGGGGCGGTGAAAAACTGTTTTTT. It codes for CASSLTGGGEKLFF.

The chain employs TRBV19 and TRBJ2-1, with TRBD1 matching 7 bases. CDR1 is LNHDA, CDR2 SQIVND, per germline (reference sequence). The junction had 8 bases not matched to a gene; V was cut back by 2 bases and J by 7 bases. The CDR3 has 15 residues. CDR3 coding DNA: TGTGCCAGTAGTATAACACAGGGGATACTAAATGAGCAGTTCTTC. It codes for CASSITQGILNEQFF.

The CDR3 DNA reads TGTGCCAGCAGCCCCCGGGACAGAAATTCACCCCTCCACTTT. The encoded protein is CASSPRDRNSPLHF. The V gene is TRBV4-2, the J gene TRBJ1-6, with 7 bases fitting TRBD1. Trimming at V came to 4 bases and at J to 7 bases, leaving 4 bases not matched to a gene. Germline CDR1 LGHNA, CDR2 YNFKEQ. This CDR3 spans 14 amino acids.

The rearrangement links TRBV11-2 to TRBJ2-7; 12 bases align to TRBD1. Germline V gives CDR1 SGHAT, CDR2 FQNNGV. CDR3 size: 13 residues. Trimming cost V 5 bases and J 13 bases; bases outside gene matches: 9. CDR3 in amino acids: CASSPGTGGWDYF. The CDR3 DNA is TGTGCCAGCAGCCCTGGGACAGGGGGCTGGGATTACTTC.

The J gene is TRBJ1-5, the V gene TRBV28, with D possibly matching TRBD1 (6 bases). CDR3 size: 14 residues. Trimming removed 5 bases from V and 11 bases from J, with 19 bases in between. The germline CDR1 and CDR2 sequences are MDHEN and SYDVKM. CDR3 sequence reads: CASSPPRTAGAQHF. The CDR3 bases are TGTGCCAGCAGTCCTCCAAGGACAGCAGGGGCCCAGCATTTT.

The chain employs TRBV27 and TRBJ1-1, with D tentatively TRBD1 (5 bases). CDR3 length: 13 residues. Germline V gives CDR1 MNHEY, CDR2 SMNVEV (reference sequence). V was clipped by 6 bases and J by 4 bases, with 12 bases between them. The CDR3 protein is CASSHRGLTEAFF. CDR3 DNA: TGTGCCAGCAGCCACCGGGGCCTCACTGAAGCTTTCTTT.

The chain links TRBV10-2 to TRBJ1-5, with 7 bases aligning to TRBD1. V shed 5 bases, J shed 6 bases, and the junction held 7 bases outside the gene matches. Per germline, CDR1 WSHSY and CDR2 SAAADI. This CDR3 has 14 residues. The CDR3 sequence is CASSPGRGAQPQHF. The DNA of the CDR3 is TGCGCCAGCAGTCCCGGCAGGGGGGCTCAGCCCCAGCATTTT.

The chain combines TRBV7-3 with TRBJ2-3; D remains ambiguous. Germline CDR1 SGHTA, CDR2 FQGTGA. Trimming took 5 bases from V and 0 from J, leaving 6 bases between them. The CDR3 is 13 residues long. CDR3 bases: TGTGCCAGCAGCCTCTCTAGCACAGATACGCAGTATTTT. Protein: CASSLSSTDTQYF.

V gene TRBV19 combines with J gene TRBJ1-2; TRBD1 matches at 7 bases. V dropped 7 bases and J dropped 1; count of bases not matched to a gene: 6. Germline V gene sequence: CDR1 LNHDA, CDR2 SQIVND (reference sequence). The CDR3 has 14 residues. The CDR3 coding sequence is TGTGCCAGTAAAGGGACAGATAATAACTATGGCTACACCTTC. Translating gives CASKGTDNNYGYTF.